The source of this T cell receptor beta chain is a study of cytomegalovirus exposure and HLA in healthy donors. Study-wide background: Sequencing of approximately 190 million T cells in an earlier analysis found around 100 million unique TCR beta sequences. General study results and limits: The authors listed 150 to 200 TCR beta chains as cytomegalovirus-associated.

Remarks on this clone: Its matching antigen is unknown.

Amplification used 60 Vbeta primers and 13 Jbeta primers. Profiling relied on immunoSEQ multiplex PCR, and the TCRdb table lists in-frame clones only, not all of them. The table lists over 150,000 clones, over 70% of them singletons. The germline CDR1 and CDR2 sequences are PRHDT and FYEKMQ (reference sequence). CDR3 size: 14 residues. V was trimmed by 0 bases and J by 3 bases, leaving 8 bases between them. The gene calls are TRBV13 and TRBJ1-2; D is possibly TRBD1 (5 bases). The receptor's source is a male donor in good health and CMV-seronegative. Source material: PBMCs. Written as DNA, the CDR3 is TGTGCCAGCAGCTTAGGCGGGGGGGACTATGGCTACACCTTC. Its protein product is CASSLGGGDYGYTF. Using reference TRBV13 and TRBJ1-2 for the parts outside the CDR3, the full variable domain is AAGVIQSPRHLIKEKRETATLKCYPIPRHDTVYWYQQGPGQDPQFLISFYEKMQSDKGSIPDRFSAQQFSDYHSELNMSSLELGDSALYFCASSLGGGDYGYTFGSGTRLTVV.